Sequencing of this T cell receptor beta chain was carried out in a study of blood T cell repertoires in COVID-19. Sequenced by immunoSEQ multiplex PCR; TCRdb stores in-frame clones only, minus some. The sample yields 84,000 or so clones, about four fifths seen once. The V gene end was trimmed by 4 bases and the J gene end by 1 base; junction bases not matched to a gene: 5. This CDR3 is 17 amino acids long. From germline, CDR1 is LGHDT and CDR2 YNNKEL (reference sequence). During active infection, Seattle patients enrolled and were then monitored through disease. Sequencing input: peripheral blood. The V and J genes are TRBV3-1 (or the pseudogene TRBV3-2) and TRBJ2-5; TRBD2 matches at 14 bases. This receptor was obtained from a man aged 65 to 79 with COVID-19, enrolled during active disease. The CDR3 spells CASSRGLAGGLQETQYF. CDR3 DNA sequence: TGTGCCAGCAGCCGCGGACTAGCGGGAGGTCTCCAAGAGACCCAGTACTTC.